This TCR beta chain came from a study of T cell responses to AZD1222 COVID-19 vaccine. Background on the study: Recipients boosted at about 4 weeks or about 12 weeks are pooled. Study-wide findings and caveats: Repertoire sampling occurred only after the peak T cell response. Spike-specific TCR breadth and depth both grew after two AZD1222 doses.

Losses at the gene ends were 3 bases for V and 4 bases for J; bases not matched to a gene: 8. The CDR3 length is 15 residues. The germline CDR1 and CDR2 sequences are SGHNT and YYREEE (reference sequence). As regards this clone: Its specificity is unknown.

Generated by immunoSEQ multiplex PCR, the TCRdb table keeps only in-frame clones and is missing some. Here the sample spans roughly 170,000 clones, 85% to 90% being singletons. The gene calls are TRBV5-4 and TRBJ2-7, with TRBD1 matching 9 bases. The sample here was peripheral blood, taken on day 0 of AZD1222 vaccination. The TCR comes from an adult in good health. Here the CDR3 reads CASSSRTGEWYEQYF. CDR3 nucleotide sequence: TGTGCCAGCAGCTCGAGGACAGGGGAATGGTACGAGCAGTACTTC.